A selection of T cell receptor beta chains follows, all from one sample in a study of PD-1 blockade in classical Hodgkin lymphoma. The protocol was immunoSEQ multiplex PCR, while the TCRdb copy is restricted to in-frame clones and leaves out a portion. The data show fewer than 40,000 clones, roughly 89% seen once. The sample was CD4+ T cells from blood. The receptor set was obtained from a human donor with classical Hodgkin lymphoma. Each CDR3 is given with its conserved first and last residue. A D gene is named only where the DNA matches it firmly. A clone size is listed for some rows: how often the clone was seen (once, few, many), or a class if it is expanded.

V gene	clone size	D gene	J gene	CDR3 DNA	CDR3 protein
TRBV5-4	NA	NA	TRBJ1-1	TGTGCCAGCAGCTTAAATCGGGGGAACACTGAAGCTTTCTTT	CASSLNRGNTEAFF
TRBV19	NA	NA	TRBJ1-5	TGTGCCAGCGAACAGGGCTATAGCAATCAGCCCCAGCATTTT	CASEQGYSNQPQHF
TRBV7-2	NA	TRBD1	TRBJ1-1	TGTGCCAGCAGCAGAGACAGGGGGGACACTGAAGCTTTCTTT	CASSRDRGDTEAFF
TRBV6-4	NA	NA	TRBJ2-3	TGTGCCAGCAGACTTACTGGCACAGATACGCAGTATTTT	CASRLTGTDTQYF
TRBV6-6	NA	NA	TRBJ2-2	TGTGCCATCCCACGAGCGGCGAACACCGGGGAGCTGTTTTTT	CAIPRAANTGELFF
TRBV6-5	NA	NA	TRBJ2-1	TGTGCCAGCCTCCAACCTGGGGGGAATGAGCAGTTCTTC	CASLQPGGNEQFF
TRBV29-1	NA	NA	TRBJ1-2	TGCAGCGTCACCCGGAAATCTGCCTATGGCTACACCTTC	CSVTRKSAYGYTF
TRBV5-6	NA	NA	TRBJ2-3	TGTGCCAGCAGCCAGGGTTTGAGTTTCCCAGATACGCAGTATTTT	CASSQGLSFPDTQYF
TRBV5-1	NA	NA	TRBJ2-1	TGCGCCAGCAGCTCGCCGGGACCCGAGCAGTTCTTC	CASSSPGPEQFF
TRBV5-1	NA	NA	TRBJ2-5	TGCGCCAGCAGCCAGGCGTCTGGGGCATTGTATACCCAGTACTTC	CASSQASGALYTQYF
TRBV28	NA	NA	TRBJ2-7	TGTGCCAGCAGTTTGTCCGGGACCGTACGCTACGAGCAGTACTTC	CASSLSGTVRYEQYF
TRBV2	NA	TRBD2	TRBJ2-3	TGTGCCAGCAAAGCGGGATCCCACACAGATACGCAGTATTTT	CASKAGSHTDTQYF
TRBV6-6	NA	NA	TRBJ2-3	TGTGCCAGCAGTTCCCCCCTCTGGGGGGATACGCAGTATTTT	CASSSPLWGDTQYF
TRBV28	NA	NA	TRBJ2-3	TGTGCCAGCAGTCTCCCCAGGGGTGGCACGCAGTATTTT	CASSLPRGGTQYF
TRBV11-2	NA	NA	TRBJ2-7	TGTGCCAGCCAGGCGGCGGGGGCGAGGGGGGGCGAGCAGTACTTC	CASQAAGARGGEQYF
TRBV11-2	NA	NA	TRBJ2-3	TGTGCCAGCAGCACTCGCGGGGGCACAGATACGCAGTATTTT	CASSTRGGTDTQYF
TRBV5-6	NA	NA	TRBJ2-4	TGTGCCAGCAGCCCAGGGACAGCCAAAAACATTCAGTACTTC	CASSPGTAKNIQYF
TRBV5-1	NA	TRBD2	TRBJ2-2	TGCGCCAGCAGCTCCGGACTAGCGGGAGTTTGGGGCGGGGAGCTGTTTTTT	CASSSGLAGVWGGELFF
TRBV10-1	NA	NA	TRBJ2-7	TGCGCCAGCAATGGGGACGGCAGGGACGAGCAGTACTTC	CASNGDGRDEQYF
TRBV13	NA	TRBD2	TRBJ2-7	TGTGCCAGCAGCTTCAGCGGGGGGCCCTACGAGCAGTACTTC	CASSFSGGPYEQYF
TRBV4-1	once	NA	TRBJ2-7	TGCGCCAGCAGCCAAGCTCCCTCTGAGGACGAGCAGTACTTC	CASSQAPSEDEQYF
TRBV11-2	NA	TRBD2	TRBJ2-3	TGTGCCAGCAGCGCCGGGGGGGGAGATACGCAGTATTTT	CASSAGGGDTQYF
TRBV7-9	NA	TRBD2	TRBJ2-2	TGTGCCAGCATCGGTAGGGGACTAGTCGCCGGGGAGCTGTTTTTT	CASIGRGLVAGELFF
TRBV21-1	NA	NA	TRBJ1-1	TGTGCCAGCACCAGGACAGTGAACACTGAAGCTTTCTTT	CASTRTVNTEAFF
TRBV25-1	NA	NA	TRBJ1-1	TGTGCCAGCAGTGAAATAGCTGAAGCTTTCTTT	CASSEIAEAFF
TRBV11-2	NA	NA	TRBJ2-3	TGTGCCAGCACCCATTCCGGGGATACGCAGTATTTT	CASTHSGDTQYF
TRBV2	NA	NA	TRBJ1-4	TGTGCCAGCAGTGCCCTCGGGGTTCGGGAAAAACTGTTTTTT	CASSALGVREKLFF
TRBV7-6	NA	TRBD1	TRBJ2-1	TGTGCCAGCAGCTCCACAGGGGGCGTAAATGAGCAGTTCTTC	CASSSTGGVNEQFF
TRBV5-1	NA	NA	TRBJ1-5	TGCGCCAGCAGCTCGGGGATAGGCGGCAATCAGCCCCAGCATTTT	CASSSGIGGNQPQHF
TRBV7-2	NA	NA	TRBJ2-3	TGTGCCAGCAGCTTAGAGGGACCAACGAATCCCGATACGCAGTATTTT	CASSLEGPTNPDTQYF
TRBV7-8	NA	NA	TRBJ2-7	TGTGCCAGCAGTTCACGTAACTCCTACGAGCAGTACTTC	CASSSRNSYEQYF
TRBV18	NA	NA	TRBJ1-2	TGTGCCAGCTCACCACCGGAGGGAAACTATGGCTACACCTTC	CASSPPEGNYGYTF
TRBV30	once	TRBD2	TRBJ2-2	TGTGCCTTTTTTGTAACAGGACTAGCGGGAGTCGGCGGGGAGCTGTTTTTT	CAFFVTGLAGVGGELFF
TRBV19	NA	NA	TRBJ1-2	TGTGCCAGTACCCAAGGTGGGGCAGGGAAAGGCTACACCTTC	CASTQGGAGKGYTF
TRBV6-1	once	TRBD1	TRBJ1-1	TGTGCCAGCAGTGAGCAGGGGGGGTTGGACACTGAAGCTTTCTTT	CASSEQGGLDTEAFF
TRBV6-1	few	NA	TRBJ1-5	TGTGCCAGCAGTGTAGTGTTGGATCAGCCCCAGCATTTT	CASSVVLDQPQHF
TRBV6-5	NA	TRBD1	TRBJ2-1	TGTGCCAGCAGTAGGGGACAGGGGATGAATGAGCAGTTCTTC	CASSRGQGMNEQFF
TRBV19	once	NA	TRBJ1-6	TGTGCCAGTGCTTCAACAGGGCCCAATTCACCCCTCCACTTT	CASASTGPNSPLHF
TRBV9	NA	NA	TRBJ2-5	TGTGCCAGCTCCCTCTCGACGGGGGGCGGGGAGACCCAGTACTTC	CASSLSTGGGETQYF
TRBV29-1	NA	NA	TRBJ1-1	TGCAGCGTTGCTAGGACTGAAGCTTTCTTT	CSVARTEAFF
TRBV14	NA	NA	TRBJ1-1	TGTGCCAGCAGCCAAGATAGGGGTGGCACTGAAGCTTTCTTT	CASSQDRGGTEAFF
TRBV27	NA	TRBD1	TRBJ1-2	TGTGCCAGCAGGATACAGGGGGCAGGTTTTGGCTACACCTTC	CASRIQGAGFGYTF
TRBV15	NA	TRBD1	TRBJ2-4	TGTGCCACCAGCAACCGGACAGGGGGGGCCAAAAACATTCAGTACTTC	CATSNRTGGAKNIQYF
TRBV27	NA	NA	TRBJ1-3	TGTGCCAGCAGCCCCGGGACTTTCAGGGGAAACACCATATATTTT	CASSPGTFRGNTIYF
TRBV29-1	NA	NA	TRBJ1-2	TGCAGCGTGACCCGGGACAACTATGGCTACACCTTC	CSVTRDNYGYTF
TRBV2	NA	NA	TRBJ2-1	TGTGCCAGCAGGAGGGGGACATCTAGCTCCTACAATGAGCAGTTCTTC	CASRRGTSSSYNEQFF